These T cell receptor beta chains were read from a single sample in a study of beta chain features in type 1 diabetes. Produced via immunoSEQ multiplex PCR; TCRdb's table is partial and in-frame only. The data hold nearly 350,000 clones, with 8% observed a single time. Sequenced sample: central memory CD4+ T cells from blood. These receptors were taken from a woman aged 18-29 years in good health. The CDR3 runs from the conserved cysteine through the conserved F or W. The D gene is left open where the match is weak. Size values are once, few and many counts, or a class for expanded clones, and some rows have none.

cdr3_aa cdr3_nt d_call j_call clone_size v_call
CASSLTRQGWRETQYF TGTGCCAGCAGTTTAACCCGACAGGGATGGAGAGAGACCCAGTACTTC TRBD1 TRBJ2-5 few TRBV28
CASSLGAGTRGIREQFF TGTGCCAGCAGCTTAGGAGCCGGGACTAGGGGTATTAGGGAGCAGTTCTTC TRBD2 TRBJ2-1 few TRBV7-2
CASSLAKWQGQGEYF TGTGCCAGCAGCTTAGCGAAGTGGCAAGGACAGGGCGAGTACTTC TRBD1 TRBJ2-5 many TRBV7-2
CASSLLHGADTEAFF TGTGCCAGCAGCTTACTGCATGGGGCGGACACTGAAGCTTTCTTT - TRBJ1-1 - TRBV7-9
CAIRSGQAGSEQYF TGTGCCATCAGGTCGGGACAGGCAGGGAGTGAGCAGTACTTC TRBD1 TRBJ2-7 - TRBV10-3
CASSLFREAEQFF TGTGCCAGCAGCTTATTCAGGGAGGCTGAGCAGTTCTTC - TRBJ2-1 - TRBV7-2
CASKPQSYGYTF TGTGCCAGCAAACCCCAGAGCTATGGCTACACCTTC - TRBJ1-2 - TRBV2
CASSLALGTAEAYEQYF TGTGCCAGCAGCTTAGCTCTAGGGACGGCGGAGGCCTACGAGCAGTACTTC - TRBJ2-7 few TRBV7-9
CASSLKGQEQETQYF TGTGCCAGCAGCTTGAAAGGACAGGAGCAAGAGACCCAGTACTTC TRBD1 TRBJ2-5 - TRBV5-6
CATSRDSGYNQPQHF TGTGCCACCAGCAGAGATTCAGGGTACAATCAGCCCCAGCATTTT - TRBJ1-5 few TRBV15
CATSRDRHETQYF TGTGCCACCAGCAGAGATCGGCACGAGACCCAGTACTTC - TRBJ2-5 - TRBV15
CASSQDGGQGRNEQFF TGCGCCAGCAGCCAAGATGGCGGACAGGGACGAAATGAGCAGTTCTTC TRBD1 TRBJ2-1 few TRBV4-1
CSVGQDWATGELFF TGCAGCGTCGGACAGGACTGGGCGACCGGGGAGCTGTTTTTT TRBD1 TRBJ2-2 few TRBV29-1
CASSRPGHTGELFF TGTGCCAGCAGTCGACCGGGCCACACCGGGGAGCTGTTTTTT - TRBJ2-2 - TRBV28
CASSLGLGEAFF TGTGCCAGCAGTTTGGGACTCGGAGAAGCTTTCTTT - TRBJ1-1 - TRBV27
CASSWSGSGNEQFF TGTGCCAGCAGCTGGAGCGGGAGTGGCAATGAGCAGTTCTTC TRBD2 TRBJ2-1 few TRBV7-2
CASSPGLAGVDTQYF TGTGCCAGCAGCCCGGGACTAGCGGGAGTGGATACGCAGTATTTT TRBD2 TRBJ2-3 few TRBV9
CASSRGTNYGYTF TGTGCCAGCAGCCGCGGAACTAACTATGGCTACACCTTC - TRBJ1-2 few TRBV5-6
CASSLDLGNEQFF TGTGCCAGCAGCTTAGATTTAGGCAATGAGCAGTTCTTC - TRBJ2-1 - TRBV7-8
CASSQGLAGNNEQFF TGTGCCAGCAGCCAGGGACTAGCGGGGAACAATGAGCAGTTCTTC TRBD2 TRBJ2-1 - TRBV28
CATSRHSLPEQYF TGTGCCACCAGCAGACACAGTTTGCCCGAGCAGTACTTC - TRBJ2-7 - TRBV15
CASSPTYLDGSNYGYTF TGTGCCAGCAGCCCAACATACCTCGATGGAAGCAACTATGGCTACACCTTC - TRBJ1-2 - TRBV7-6
CASSPRTEEQYF TGTGCCAGCTCACCCCGTACGGAGGAGCAGTACTTC - TRBJ2-7 few TRBV18
CASSVQGTENTGELFF TGTGCCAGCAGCGTCCAAGGGACAGAGAACACCGGGGAGCTGTTTTTT TRBD1 TRBJ2-2 few TRBV2
CASSSGGQGDTEAFF TGTGCCAGCAGTTCCGGAGGACAGGGGGACACTGAAGCTTTCTTT TRBD1 TRBJ1-1 few TRBV28
CASSYSIGHWGDGYTF TGTGCCAGCAGTTACTCGATAGGGCATTGGGGGGATGGCTACACCTTC - TRBJ1-2 - TRBV6-6
CATSARLAGVGELFF TGTGCCACCAGCGCCCGACTAGCGGGAGTCGGGGAGCTGTTTTTT TRBD2 TRBJ2-2 few TRBV15
CASSSQYSNQPQHF TGTGCCAGCAGCTCCCAGTATAGCAATCAGCCCCAGCATTTT - TRBJ1-5 - TRBV7-2
CAISSSSGSGDTQYF TGTGCCATCAGTTCGTCTAGCGGGAGTGGAGATACGCAGTATTTT TRBD2 TRBJ2-3 - TRBV10-3
CASTPPMGEQETQYF TGTGCCAGCACCCCTCCAATGGGGGAGCAAGAGACCCAGTACTTC - TRBJ2-5 - TRBV25-1
CASTRDWESYNEQFF TGTGCCAGCACTCGGGACTGGGAATCCTACAATGAGCAGTTCTTC - TRBJ2-1 few TRBV21-1
CASSSGTYGEQYF TGTGCCAGCAGCTCCGGGACGTATGGAGAGCAGTACTTC - TRBJ2-7 - TRBV7-3
CSVPWVETQYF TGCAGCGTCCCTTGGGTAGAGACCCAGTACTTC - TRBJ2-5 - TRBV29-1
CASSSLMNTEAFF TGTGCCAGCAGCTCATTAATGAACACTGAAGCTTTCTTT - TRBJ1-1 - TRBV7-8
CASSLDAGGQFF TGTGCCAGCAGCTTAGACGCGGGAGGGCAGTTCTTC TRBD2 TRBJ2-1 few TRBV7-9
CSAQTGPEQYF TGCAGCGCCCAAACAGGGCCCGAGCAGTACTTC - TRBJ2-7 - TRBV29-1
CASSATGVTQYF TGTGCCAGCAGTGCAACAGGGGTGACCCAGTACTTC TRBD1 TRBJ2-5 few TRBV6-6
CASSLTGDLNEQYF TGCGCCAGCAGCTTGACGGGAGATTTGAACGAGCAGTACTTC - TRBJ2-7 - TRBV5-1
CASRSSQQGAREAFF TGTGCCAGCAGATCCTCCCAACAGGGGGCGAGGGAAGCTTTCTTT TRBD1 TRBJ1-1 few TRBV4-2
CASSLGKSGRDNEQFF TGTGCCAGCAGCTTAGGAAAGAGCGGGAGGGACAATGAGCAGTTCTTC TRBD2 TRBJ2-1 few TRBV7-9
CASSQSSGLEYYSFSYEQYF TGCGCCAGCAGTCAATCGTCGGGACTAGAATACTACTCCTTCTCCTACGAGCAGTACTTC TRBD2 TRBJ2-7 many TRBV23-1
CASGNNEQFF TGTGCCAGCGGGAACAATGAGCAGTTCTTC - TRBJ2-1 - TRBV7-9
CASSLDAGQNIQYF TGTGCCAGCAGCTTAGATGCAGGGCAAAACATTCAGTACTTC - TRBJ2-4 - TRBV7-2
CASRLNQGGTGELFF TGTGCCAGCAGGTTGAACCAGGGGGGAACCGGGGAGCTGTTTTTT - TRBJ2-2 - TRBV11-2
CASSPGTHPNGELFF TGTGCCAGCAGTCCCGGGACACACCCTAACGGGGAGCTGTTTTTT - TRBJ2-2 - TRBV7-6
CASSLRLAGSPNEQFF TGCGCCAGCAGCCTTCGACTAGCGGGAAGCCCGAATGAGCAGTTCTTC TRBD2 TRBJ2-1 few TRBV7-2
CAISDYGMGGELFF TGTGCCATCAGTGACTACGGGATGGGCGGGGAGCTGTTTTTT - TRBJ2-2 many TRBV10-3
CASSPGHGLNEAFF TGCGCCAGCAGCCCCGGACATGGATTAAATGAAGCTTTCTTT - TRBJ1-1 - TRBV4-3
CASRPGAWETQYF TGTGCCAGCAGGCCAGGGGCGTGGGAGACCCAGTACTTC - TRBJ2-5 - TRBV11-2
CASSLEPRRGRNEQFF TGTGCCAGCAGTTTAGAACCTCGTAGGGGGAGGAATGAGCAGTTCTTC - TRBJ2-1 - TRBV28
CASSPPNNEQFF TGTGCCAGCTCACCGCCGAACAATGAGCAGTTCTTC - TRBJ2-1 - TRBV18
CASSQRQGGTDTQYF TGTGCCAGCAGTCAGAGACAGGGTGGCACAGATACGCAGTATTTT TRBD1 TRBJ2-3 - TRBV28
CSVSGYAGTTYEQYF TGCAGCGTATCCGGTTACGCGGGGACGACCTACGAGCAGTACTTC - TRBJ2-7 - TRBV29-1
CASSEQGAGYEQYF TGTGCCAGCAGTGAACAAGGGGCAGGCTACGAGCAGTACTTC - TRBJ2-7 few TRBV2
CASSWASGANVLTF TGTGCCAGCAGTTGGGCCTCTGGTGCCAACGTCCTGACTTTC - TRBJ2-6 few TRBV28
CASSVSGRVHEQFF TGTGCCAGCAGCGTTAGCGGGAGGGTTCATGAGCAGTTCTTC TRBD2 TRBJ2-1 many TRBV9
CASSYVWGEQFF TGTGCCAGCAGCTACGTCTGGGGCGAGCAGTTCTTC - TRBJ2-1 - TRBV28